The rows below give T cell receptor beta chains drawn from one sample of a study of blood T cell repertoires in COVID-19. The repertoire was sequenced with immunoSEQ multiplex PCR; TCRdb's copy has only in-frame clones and lacks some. The sample gives 300,000 to 400,000 clones, 85% to 90% of which show up once; around 6.6% is in the top ten. Sequenced sample: peripheral blood. The receptors originated from an older woman with COVID-19, enrolled during active disease. Both conserved end residues are part of each CDR3. A D gene is named only where the DNA matches it firmly. The size field is filled for only some rows; it gives once, few, many or a size class.

j_call | v_call | clone_size | d_call | cdr3_nt | cdr3_aa
TRBJ1-1 | TRBV9 | - | - | TGTGCCAGCAGCGTTCAGGCCAGGACTGAAGCTTTCTTT | CASSVQARTEAFF
TRBJ2-3 | TRBV9 | - | - | TGTGCCAGCAGCGGACGAGGGCTTGGCGCAGATACGCAGTATTTT | CASSGRGLGADTQYF
TRBJ2-7 | TRBV6-4 | - | - | TGTGTCTCGCCGGACGAGCAGTACTTC | CVSPDEQYF
TRBJ1-1 | TRBV6-5 | - | - | TGTGCCTCTGGAACGGAGGGAAACACTGAAGCTTTCTTT | CASGTEGNTEAFF
TRBJ2-1 | TRBV6-1 | - | TRBD2 | TGTGCCAGCAGTGAACAAGGGGGACTAGCGGACAATGAGCAGTTCTTC | CASSEQGGLADNEQFF
TRBJ2-1 | TRBV14 | - | - | TGTGCCAGCAGCCAAGAAACTACCCAGCAGTTCTTC | CASSQETTQQFF
TRBJ2-3 | TRBV10-1 | - | TRBD2 | TGCGCCAGCAGCCTAGCGGGGTCAAGGACAGATACGCAGTATTTT | CASSLAGSRTDTQYF
TRBJ1-1 | TRBV2 | few | - | TGTGCCAGACAGGAAATGAACACTGAAGCTTTCTTT | CARQEMNTEAFF
TRBJ2-5 | TRBV11-2 | - | TRBD1 | TGTGCCAGCAGTTCTGACAGGGTCATAGAGACCCAGTACTTC | CASSSDRVIETQYF
TRBJ1-2 | TRBV12-5 | - | - | TGTGCTAGTGGTTTGGTATTAGGCAGACAGTCCGATTGGGGCTACACCTTC | CASGLVLGRQSDWGYTF
TRBJ2-7 | TRBV3-1/TRBV3-2 | - | TRBD1 | TGTGCCAGCAGCCTGGGACAGGGGGCGAACGAGCAGTACTTC | CASSLGQGANEQYF
TRBJ2-7 | TRBV7-9 | - | - | TGTGCCAGCAGCTTAGGGACAGTGGGGGAGCAGTACTTC | CASSLGTVGEQYF